These 9 T cell receptor beta chains were sequenced from one sample in a study of T cell responses to AZD1222 COVID-19 vaccine. The data were produced by immunoSEQ multiplex PCR, yet TCRdb's version contains in-frame clones alone and is incomplete. The sample shows 160,000 or so clones, 91% of them seen only once. Sequencing used peripheral blood, obtained on day 0 of AZD1222 vaccination. These receptors were collected from an adult in good health.

J is TRBJ1-4 and V is TRBV15; the match to TRBD1 covers 9 bases. The CDR3 has 16 amino acids. Germline V CDR1 and CDR2: LNHNV, YYDKDF (reference sequence). Trimming cost V 3 bases and J 2 bases; bases outside gene matches: 4. The DNA of the CDR3 is TGTGCCACCAGCAGGGACAGGGGATTTACTAATGAAAAACTGTTTTTT. Protein: CATSRDRGFTNEKLFF.

The CDR3 is CASSLGERGWLNTGELFF. The CDR3 bases are TGTGCCAGCAGTTTGGGAGAGCGGGGGTGGTTGAACACCGGGGAGCTGTTTTTT. The rearrangement joins TRBV28 to TRBJ2-2; 8 nucleotides agree with TRBD2. The V gene end was trimmed by 3 bases and the J gene end by 1 base; junction bases not matched to a gene: 10. Germline V lookup: CDR1 MDHEN, CDR2 SYDVKM. The CDR3 is 18 amino acids. Full variable domain (outside the CDR3, taken from reference TRBV28 and TRBJ2-2): DVKVTQSSRYLVKRTGEKVFLECVQDMDHENMFWYRQDPGLGLRLIYFSYDVKMKEKGDIPEGYSVSREKKERFSLILESASTNQTSMYLCASSLGERGWLNTGELFFGEGSRLTVL.

V gene TRBV28 combines with J gene TRBJ1-6; tentatively, D is TRBD1 (5 bases). V was cut by 5 bases and J by 9 bases, with 20 bases left in between. Germline CDR1 is MDHEN and CDR2 is SYDVKM. This CDR3 region has 16 residues. This CDR3 is CASSLRLTVPRSPLHF. For the CDR3, the DNA is TGTGCCAGCAGTCTCCGGCTGACAGTCCCTCGTTCACCCCTCCACTTT.

This chain connects TRBV27 to TRBJ1-6, with D maybe TRBD1 (6 bases). Trimming left V 5 bases short and J 8 bases short, with 13 bases between. Germline-derived CDR1 and CDR2 are MNHEY and SMNVEV (reference sequence). This CDR3 spans 14 amino acids. The DNA of the CDR3 is TGTGCCAGCAGTCACAGGGAGGGTTATTCACCCCTCCACTTT. Its translation is CASSHREGYSPLHF.

This chain's CDR3 is CASSFPQSGHNEQFF. For the CDR3, the DNA is TGTGCCAGCAGTTTCCCTCAGAGCGGACACAATGAGCAGTTCTTC. The V and J genes are TRBV28 and TRBJ2-1, with D perhaps TRBD2 (5 bases). The CDR3 sequence is 15 residues long. From germline, CDR1 is MDHEN and CDR2 SYDVKM. V lost 3 bases and J lost 5, with 14 bases in between.

This chain connects TRBV28 to TRBJ1-4, with 7 bases identical to TRBD1. The V segment lost 7 bases and the J segment 4 bases; nucleotides outside the gene matches: 12. There are 16 residues in the CDR3. From germline, CDR1 is MDHEN and CDR2 SYDVKM. CDR3 protein: CASTSPGDRDNEKLFF. The DNA for the CDR3 is TGTGCCAGCACCTCCCCCGGGGACAGAGATAATGAAAAACTGTTTTTT.

This chain connects TRBV30 to TRBJ1-3; the match to TRBD1 covers 8 bases. J was trimmed by 5 bases and V by 5 bases; bases with no gene match: 8. Germline V gene data show CDR1 as GTSNPN and CDR2 as SVGIG (reference sequence). The CDR3 contains 14 residues. CDR3 sequence reads: CAWGGQGFRNTIYF. The DNA of the CDR3 is TGTGCCTGGGGCGGACAGGGCTTTCGAAACACCATATATTTT. Variable domain in full (rest from reference TRBV30 and TRBJ1-3): SQTIHQWPATLVQPVGSPLSLECTVEGTSNPNLYWYRQAAGRGLQLLFYSVGIGQISSEVPQNLSASRPQDRQFILSSKKLLLSDSGFYLCAWGGQGFRNTIYFGEGSWLTVV.

This sequence joins TRBV6-6 and TRBJ1-5; 10 nucleotides line up with TRBD1. V gave up 6 bases and J gave up 0 bases; unmatched junction bases: 2. The germline V gene has CDR1 MNHNY and CDR2 SVGAGI (reference sequence). The CDR3 consists of 15 residues. The CDR3 reads CASSRTGGSNQPQHF. CDR3 coding DNA: TGTGCCAGCAGCCGGACAGGGGGTAGCAATCAGCCCCAGCATTTT.

This clone was detected once. The rearrangement uses TRBV4-3 and TRBJ1-2, with a possible D match to TRBD1 (6 bases). V lost 1 base, J lost 7 bases, and 13 bases lay in between. Germline CDR1 and CDR2: LGHNA and YSLEER. The CDR3 is 14 residues long. The CDR3 nucleotides read TGCGCCAGCAGCCAAGGAGGGGGGGGCTCTGGCTACACCTTC. As protein: CASSQGGGGSGYTF.